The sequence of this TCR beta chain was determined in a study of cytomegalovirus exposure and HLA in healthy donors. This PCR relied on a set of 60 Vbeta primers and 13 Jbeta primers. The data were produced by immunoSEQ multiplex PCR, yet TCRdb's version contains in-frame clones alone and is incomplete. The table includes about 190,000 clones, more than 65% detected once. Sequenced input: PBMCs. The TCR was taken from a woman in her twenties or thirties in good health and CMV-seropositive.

The chain's CDR3 is CASSPPSTQETQYF. The DNA of the CDR3 is TGTGCCAGCTCACCACCGTCCACTCAAGAGACCCAGTACTTC. The V gene is TRBV18, the J gene TRBJ2-5; D is unresolved. The germline V and J ends were trimmed by 0 bases and 2 bases, with 7 bases remaining between them. The germline V gene encodes CDR1 KGHSH and CDR2 LQKENI. This CDR3 contains 14 residues.